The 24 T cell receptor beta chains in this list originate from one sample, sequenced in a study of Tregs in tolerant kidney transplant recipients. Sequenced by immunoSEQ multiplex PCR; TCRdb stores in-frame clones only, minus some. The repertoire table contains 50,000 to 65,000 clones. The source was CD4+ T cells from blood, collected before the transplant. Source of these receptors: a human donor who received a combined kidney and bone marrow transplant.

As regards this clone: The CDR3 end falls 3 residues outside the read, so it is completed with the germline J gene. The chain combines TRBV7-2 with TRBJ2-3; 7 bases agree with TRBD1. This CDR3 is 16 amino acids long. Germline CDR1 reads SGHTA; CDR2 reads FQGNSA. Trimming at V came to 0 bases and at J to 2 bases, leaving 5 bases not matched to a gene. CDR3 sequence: CASSLAGTALTDTQYF. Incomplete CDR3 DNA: TGTGCCAGCAGCTTAGCAGGGACAGCACTCACAGATACG. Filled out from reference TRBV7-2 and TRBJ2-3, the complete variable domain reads GAGVSQSPSNKVTEKGKDVELRCDPISGHTALYWYRQSLGQGLEFLIYFQGNSAPDKSGLPSDRFSAERTGGSVSTLTIQRTQQEDSAVYLCASSLAGTALTDTQYFGPGTRLTVL.

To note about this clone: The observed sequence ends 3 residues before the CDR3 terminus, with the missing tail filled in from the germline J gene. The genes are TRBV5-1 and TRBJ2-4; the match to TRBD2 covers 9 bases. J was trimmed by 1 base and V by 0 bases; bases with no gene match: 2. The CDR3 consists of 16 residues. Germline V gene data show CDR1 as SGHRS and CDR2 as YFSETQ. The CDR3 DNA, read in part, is TGCGCCAGCAGCTTGGGGGGGACTAGCGCCAAAAACATT. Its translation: CASSLGGTSAKNI. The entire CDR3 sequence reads CASSLGGTSAKNIQYF.

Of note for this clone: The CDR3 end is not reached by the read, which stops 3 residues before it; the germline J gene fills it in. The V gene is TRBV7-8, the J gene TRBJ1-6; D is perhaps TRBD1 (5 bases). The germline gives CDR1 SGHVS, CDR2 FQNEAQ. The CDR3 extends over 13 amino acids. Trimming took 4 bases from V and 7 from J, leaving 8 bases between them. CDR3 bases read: TGTGCCAGCAGCTCAGAGGGGAATTCACCC. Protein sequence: CASSSEGNSP. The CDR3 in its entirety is CASSSEGNSPLHF.

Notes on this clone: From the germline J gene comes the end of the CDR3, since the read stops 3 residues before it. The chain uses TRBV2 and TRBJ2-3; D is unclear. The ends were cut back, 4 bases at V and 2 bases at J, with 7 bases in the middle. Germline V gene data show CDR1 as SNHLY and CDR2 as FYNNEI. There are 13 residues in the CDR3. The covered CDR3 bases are TGTGCCAGCAGTGCCCCTTTCACAGATACG. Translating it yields CASSAPFTDT. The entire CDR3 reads CASSAPFTDTQYF.

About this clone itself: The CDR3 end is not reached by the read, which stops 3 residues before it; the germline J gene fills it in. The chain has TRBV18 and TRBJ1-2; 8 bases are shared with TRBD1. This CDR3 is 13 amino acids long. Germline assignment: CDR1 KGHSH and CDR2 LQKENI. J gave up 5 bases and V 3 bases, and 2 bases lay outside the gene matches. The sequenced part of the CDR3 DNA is TGTGCCAGCTCACCCGGACAGGGTTATGGC. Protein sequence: CASSPGQGYG. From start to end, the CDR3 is CASSPGQGYGYTF.

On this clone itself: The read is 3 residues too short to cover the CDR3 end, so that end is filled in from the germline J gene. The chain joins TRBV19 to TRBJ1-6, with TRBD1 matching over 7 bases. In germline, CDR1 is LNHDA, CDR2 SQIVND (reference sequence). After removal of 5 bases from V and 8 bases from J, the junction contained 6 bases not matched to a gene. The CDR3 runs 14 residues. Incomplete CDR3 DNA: TGTGCCAGTAGTGTGACAGGGAAGGATTCACCC. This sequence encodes CASSVTGKDSP. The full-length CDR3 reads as CASSVTGKDSPLHF.

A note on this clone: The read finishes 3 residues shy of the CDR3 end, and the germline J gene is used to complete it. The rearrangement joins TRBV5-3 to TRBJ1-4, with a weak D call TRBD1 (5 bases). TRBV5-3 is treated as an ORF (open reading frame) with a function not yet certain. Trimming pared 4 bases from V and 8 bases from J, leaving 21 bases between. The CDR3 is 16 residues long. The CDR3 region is CARSPTPDSDEEKLFF. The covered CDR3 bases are TGTGCCAGAAGCCCAACACCCGACAGTGACGAAGAAAAA.

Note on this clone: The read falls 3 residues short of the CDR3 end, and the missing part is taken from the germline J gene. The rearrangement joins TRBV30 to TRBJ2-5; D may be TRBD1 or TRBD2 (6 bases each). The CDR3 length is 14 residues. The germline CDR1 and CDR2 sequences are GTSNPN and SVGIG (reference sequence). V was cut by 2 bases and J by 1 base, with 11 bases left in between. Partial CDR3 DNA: TGTGCCTGGAGTAGGGGGAGGAGCCAAGAGACC. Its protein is CAWSRGRSQET. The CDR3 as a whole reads CAWSRGRSQETQYF.

The CDR3 reads CASSITGREDEQYF. CDR3 bases read: TGTGCCAGTAGTATTACGGGCAGGGAGGACGAG. The J gene is TRBJ2-7, the V gene TRBV19, with TRBD2 as a possible D gene (6 bases). Read data end 3 residues before the CDR3 end; the end is taken from the germline J gene. The CDR3 spans 14 residues. V was shortened by 3 bases and J by 5 bases, with 14 bases between the two germline ends. Germline V gene sequence: CDR1 LNHDA, CDR2 SQIVND (reference sequence).

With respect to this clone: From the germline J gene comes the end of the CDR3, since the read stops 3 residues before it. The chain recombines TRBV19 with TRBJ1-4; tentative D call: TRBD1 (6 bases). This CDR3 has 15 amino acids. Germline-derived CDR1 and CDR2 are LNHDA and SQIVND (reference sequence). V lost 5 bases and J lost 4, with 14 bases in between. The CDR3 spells CASSSGQIINEKLFF. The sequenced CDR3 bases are TGTGCCAGTAGTTCCGGACAGATTATTAATGAAAAA. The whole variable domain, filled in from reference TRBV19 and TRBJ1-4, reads DGGITQSPKYLFRKEGQNVTLSCEQNLNHDAMYWYRQDPGQGLRLIYYSQIVNDFQKGDIAEGYSVSREKKESFPLTVTSAQKNPTAFYLCASSSGQIINEKLFFGSGTQLSVL.

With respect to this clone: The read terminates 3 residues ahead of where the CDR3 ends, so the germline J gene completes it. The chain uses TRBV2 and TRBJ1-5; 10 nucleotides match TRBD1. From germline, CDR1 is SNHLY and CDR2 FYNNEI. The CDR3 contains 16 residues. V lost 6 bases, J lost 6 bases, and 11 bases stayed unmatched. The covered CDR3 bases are TGTGCCAGCAGAGGTTCGGGACAGGGGCCAAGTCAGCCC. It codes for CASRGSGQGPSQP. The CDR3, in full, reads CASRGSGQGPSQPQHF.

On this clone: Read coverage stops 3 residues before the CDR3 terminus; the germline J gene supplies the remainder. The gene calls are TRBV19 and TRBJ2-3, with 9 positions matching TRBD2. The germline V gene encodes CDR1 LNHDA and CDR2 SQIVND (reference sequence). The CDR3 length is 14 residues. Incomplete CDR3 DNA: TGTGCCAGTAGCTATAGCGGGAGTGGGAAGACG. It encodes CASSYSGSGKT. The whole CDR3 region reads CASSYSGSGKTQYF.

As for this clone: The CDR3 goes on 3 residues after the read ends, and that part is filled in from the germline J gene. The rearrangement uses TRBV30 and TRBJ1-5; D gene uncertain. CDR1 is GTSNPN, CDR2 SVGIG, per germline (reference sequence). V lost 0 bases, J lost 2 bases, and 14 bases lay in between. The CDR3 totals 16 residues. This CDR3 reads CAWSVREYRGNQPQHF. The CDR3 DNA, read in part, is TGTGCCTGGAGTGTACGAGAGTATCGGGGCAATCAGCCC.

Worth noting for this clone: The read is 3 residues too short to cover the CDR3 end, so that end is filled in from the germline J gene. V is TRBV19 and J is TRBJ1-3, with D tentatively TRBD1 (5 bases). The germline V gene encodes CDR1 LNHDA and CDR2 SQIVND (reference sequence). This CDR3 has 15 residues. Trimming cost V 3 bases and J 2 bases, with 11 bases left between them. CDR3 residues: CASSIGGDAGNTIYF. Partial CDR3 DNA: TGTGCCAGTAGTATCGGGGGGGACGCTGGAAACACC.

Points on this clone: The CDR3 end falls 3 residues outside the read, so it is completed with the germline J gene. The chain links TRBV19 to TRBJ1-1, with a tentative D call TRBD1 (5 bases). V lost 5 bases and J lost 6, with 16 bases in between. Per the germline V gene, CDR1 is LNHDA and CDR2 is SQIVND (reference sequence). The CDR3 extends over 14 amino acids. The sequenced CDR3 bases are TGTGCCAGTAGTGCCGAGGACATTGTCGCTGAA. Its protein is CASSAEDIVAE. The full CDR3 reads CASSAEDIVAEAFF. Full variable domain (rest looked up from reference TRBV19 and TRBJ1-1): DGGITQSPKYLFRKEGQNVTLSCEQNLNHDAMYWYRQDPGQGLRLIYYSQIVNDFQKGDIAEGYSVSREKKESFPLTVTSAQKNPTAFYLCASSAEDIVAEAFFGQGTRLTVV.

The CDR3 sequence: CASNLTGLNTEAFF. The covered CDR3 bases are TGTGCCAGTAACCTAACAGGGTTGAACACTGAA. V and J are TRBV19 and TRBJ1-1; D is possibly TRBD1 (6 bases). Sequencing ends 3 residues short of the CDR3 end; the germline J gene provides the rest. Germline CDR1 is LNHDA and CDR2 is SQIVND (reference sequence). The CDR3 length is 14 residues. Trimming took 7 bases from V and 0 from J, leaving 12 bases between them.

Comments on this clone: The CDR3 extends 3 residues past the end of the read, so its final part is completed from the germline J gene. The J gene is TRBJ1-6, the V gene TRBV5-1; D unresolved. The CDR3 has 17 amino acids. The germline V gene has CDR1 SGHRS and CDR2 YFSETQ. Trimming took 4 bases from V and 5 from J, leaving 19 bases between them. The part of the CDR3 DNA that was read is TGCGCCAGCAGCCAGCGGAGTAGGTCGATTAATAATTCACCC. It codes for CASSQRSRSINNSP. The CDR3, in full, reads CASSQRSRSINNSPLHF.

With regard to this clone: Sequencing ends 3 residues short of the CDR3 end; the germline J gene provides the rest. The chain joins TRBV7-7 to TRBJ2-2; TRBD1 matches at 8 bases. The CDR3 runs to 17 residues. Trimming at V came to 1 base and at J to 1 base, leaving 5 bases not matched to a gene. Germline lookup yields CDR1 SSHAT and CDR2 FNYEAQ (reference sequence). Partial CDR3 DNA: TGTGCCAGCAGCTTAGTACAGGGGGGAGTGAACACCGGGGAG. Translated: CASSLVQGGVNTGE. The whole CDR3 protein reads CASSLVQGGVNTGELFF.

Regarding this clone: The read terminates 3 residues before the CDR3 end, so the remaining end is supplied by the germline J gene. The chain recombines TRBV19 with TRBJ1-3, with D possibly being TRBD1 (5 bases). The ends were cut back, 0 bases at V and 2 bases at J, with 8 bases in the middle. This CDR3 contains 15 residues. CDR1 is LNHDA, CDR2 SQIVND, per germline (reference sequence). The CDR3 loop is CASSIEGTAGNTIYF. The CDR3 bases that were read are TGTGCCAGTAGTATAGAGGGGACTGCTGGAAACACC.

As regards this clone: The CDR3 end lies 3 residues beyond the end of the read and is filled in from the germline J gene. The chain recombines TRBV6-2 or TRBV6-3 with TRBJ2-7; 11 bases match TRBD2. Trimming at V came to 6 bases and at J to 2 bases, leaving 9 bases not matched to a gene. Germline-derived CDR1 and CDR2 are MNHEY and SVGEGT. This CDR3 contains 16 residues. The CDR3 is CASSGKTSGTPYEQYF. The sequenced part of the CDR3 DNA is TGTGCCAGCAGCGGAAAGACTAGCGGGACCCCCTACGAG.

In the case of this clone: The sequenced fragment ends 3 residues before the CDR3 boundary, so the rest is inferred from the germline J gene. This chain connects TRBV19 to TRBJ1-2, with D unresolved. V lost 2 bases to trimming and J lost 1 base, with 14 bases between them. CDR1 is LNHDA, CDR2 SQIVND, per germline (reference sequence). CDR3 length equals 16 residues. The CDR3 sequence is CASSINYRIDNYGYTF. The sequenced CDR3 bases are TGTGCCAGTAGTATAAATTACAGAATTGATAACTATGGC.

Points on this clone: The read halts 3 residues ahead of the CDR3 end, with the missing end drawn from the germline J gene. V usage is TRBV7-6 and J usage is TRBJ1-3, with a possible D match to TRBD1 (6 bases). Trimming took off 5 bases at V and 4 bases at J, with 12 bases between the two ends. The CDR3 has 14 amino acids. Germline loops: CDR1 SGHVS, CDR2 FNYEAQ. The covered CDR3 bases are TGTGCCAGCAGCCCGGACAGTACCGGAAACACC. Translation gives CASSPDSTGNT. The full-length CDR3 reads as CASSPDSTGNTIYF. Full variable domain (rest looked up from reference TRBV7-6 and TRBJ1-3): GAGVSQSPRYKVTKRGQDVALRCDPISGHVSLYWYRQALGQGPEFLTYFNYEAQQDKSGLPNDRFSAERPEGSISTLTIQRTEQRDSAMYRCASSPDSTGNTIYFGEGSWLTVV.

CDR3 protein: CASSLTGTGLGYTF. The part of the CDR3 DNA that was read is TGTGCCAGCAGCCTAACCGGGACAGGGTTGGGC. This chain links TRBV5-5 with TRBJ1-2; 9 nucleotides line up with TRBD1. The observed sequence ends 3 residues before the CDR3 terminus, with the missing tail filled in from the germline J gene. CDR1 is SGHKS, CDR2 YYEKEE, per germline (reference sequence). CDR3 size: 14 residues.

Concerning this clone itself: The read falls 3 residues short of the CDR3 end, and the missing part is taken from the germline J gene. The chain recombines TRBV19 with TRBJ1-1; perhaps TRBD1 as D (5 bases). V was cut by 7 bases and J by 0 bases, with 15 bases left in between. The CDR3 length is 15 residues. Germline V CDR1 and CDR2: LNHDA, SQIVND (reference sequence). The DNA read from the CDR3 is TGTGCCAGTAAAGCAGGGATAAGTGTGAACACTGAA. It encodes CASKAGISVNTE. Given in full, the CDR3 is CASKAGISVNTEAFF.